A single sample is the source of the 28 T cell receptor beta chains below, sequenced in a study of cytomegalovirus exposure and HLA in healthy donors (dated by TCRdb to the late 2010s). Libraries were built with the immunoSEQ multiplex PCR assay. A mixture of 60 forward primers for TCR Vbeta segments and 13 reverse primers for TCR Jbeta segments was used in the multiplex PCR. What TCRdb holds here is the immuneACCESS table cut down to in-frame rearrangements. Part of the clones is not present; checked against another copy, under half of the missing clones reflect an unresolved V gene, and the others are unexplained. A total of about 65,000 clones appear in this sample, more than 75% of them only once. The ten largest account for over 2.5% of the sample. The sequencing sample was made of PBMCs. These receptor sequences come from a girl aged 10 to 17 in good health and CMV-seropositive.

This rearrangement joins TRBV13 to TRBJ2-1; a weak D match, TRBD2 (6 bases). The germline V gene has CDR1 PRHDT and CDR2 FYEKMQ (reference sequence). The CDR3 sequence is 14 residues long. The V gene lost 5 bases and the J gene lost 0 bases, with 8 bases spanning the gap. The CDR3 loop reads CASSLGSSYNEQFF. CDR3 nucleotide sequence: TGTGCCAGCAGCCTCGGGAGCTCCTACAATGAGCAGTTCTTC. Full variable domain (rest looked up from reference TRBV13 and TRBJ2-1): AAGVIQSPRHLIKEKRETATLKCYPIPRHDTVYWYQQGPGQDPQFLISFYEKMQSDKGSIPDRFSAQQFSDYHSELNMSSLELGDSALYFCASSLGSSYNEQFFGPGTRLTVL.

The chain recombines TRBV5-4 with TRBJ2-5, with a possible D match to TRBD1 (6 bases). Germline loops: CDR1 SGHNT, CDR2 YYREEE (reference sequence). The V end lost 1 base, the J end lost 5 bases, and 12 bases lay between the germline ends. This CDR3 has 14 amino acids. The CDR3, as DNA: TGTGCCAGCAGCTTGTCCGGGACAAGCGAGACCCAGTACTTC. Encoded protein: CASSLSGTSETQYF.

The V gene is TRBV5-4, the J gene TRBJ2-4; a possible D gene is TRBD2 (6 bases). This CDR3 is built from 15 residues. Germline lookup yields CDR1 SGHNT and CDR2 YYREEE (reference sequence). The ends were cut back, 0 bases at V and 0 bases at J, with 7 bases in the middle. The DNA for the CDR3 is TGTGCCAGCAGCTTGGGCGGGGAAGCCAAAAACATTCAGTACTTC. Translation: CASSLGGEAKNIQYF.

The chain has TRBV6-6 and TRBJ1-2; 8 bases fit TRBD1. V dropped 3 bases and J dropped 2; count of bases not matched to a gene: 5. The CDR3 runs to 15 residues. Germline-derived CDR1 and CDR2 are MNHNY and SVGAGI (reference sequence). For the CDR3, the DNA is TGTGCCAGCAGTTATGACAGGGGAACGAACTATGGCTACACCTTC. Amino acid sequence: CASSYDRGTNYGYTF.

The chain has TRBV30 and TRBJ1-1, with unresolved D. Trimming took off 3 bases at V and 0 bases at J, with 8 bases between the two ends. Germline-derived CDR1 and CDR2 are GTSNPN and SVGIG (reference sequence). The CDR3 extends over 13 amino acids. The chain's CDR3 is CAWRRQMNTEAFF. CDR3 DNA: TGTGCCTGGAGGCGGCAGATGAACACTGAAGCTTTCTTT.

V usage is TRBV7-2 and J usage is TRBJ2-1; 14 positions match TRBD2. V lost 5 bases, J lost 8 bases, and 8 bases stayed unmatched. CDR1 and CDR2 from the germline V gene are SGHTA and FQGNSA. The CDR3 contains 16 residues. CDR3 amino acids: CASSTEGTSGSHEQFF. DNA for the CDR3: TGTGCCAGCAGCACCGAAGGGACTAGCGGGAGCCATGAGCAGTTCTTC.

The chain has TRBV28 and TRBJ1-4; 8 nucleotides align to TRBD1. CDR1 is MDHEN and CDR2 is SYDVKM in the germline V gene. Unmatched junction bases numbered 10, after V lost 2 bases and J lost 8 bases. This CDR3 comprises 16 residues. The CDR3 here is CASSLLGQGGKEKLFF. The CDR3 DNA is TGTGCCAGCAGTTTACTCGGACAGGGCGGGAAGGAAAAACTGTTTTTT.

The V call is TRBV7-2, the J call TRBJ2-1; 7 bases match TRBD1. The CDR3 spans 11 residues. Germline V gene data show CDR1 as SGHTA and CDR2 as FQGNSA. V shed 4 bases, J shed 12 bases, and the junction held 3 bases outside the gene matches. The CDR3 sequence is CASSSGTAQFF. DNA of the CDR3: TGTGCCAGCAGCTCCGGGACAGCGCAGTTCTTC.

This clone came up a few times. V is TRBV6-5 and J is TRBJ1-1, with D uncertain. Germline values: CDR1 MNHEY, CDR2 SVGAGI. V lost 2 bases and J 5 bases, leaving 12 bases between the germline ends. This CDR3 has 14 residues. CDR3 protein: CASSYAAVGTEAFF. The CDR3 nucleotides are TGTGCCAGCAGTTACGCGGCCGTAGGTACTGAAGCTTTCTTT.

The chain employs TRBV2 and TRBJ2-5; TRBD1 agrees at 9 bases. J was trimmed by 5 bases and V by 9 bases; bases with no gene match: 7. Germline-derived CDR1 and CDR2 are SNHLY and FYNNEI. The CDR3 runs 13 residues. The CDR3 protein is CASPGQGRETQYF. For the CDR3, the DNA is TGTGCCAGTCCGGGACAGGGTAGGGAGACCCAGTACTTC.

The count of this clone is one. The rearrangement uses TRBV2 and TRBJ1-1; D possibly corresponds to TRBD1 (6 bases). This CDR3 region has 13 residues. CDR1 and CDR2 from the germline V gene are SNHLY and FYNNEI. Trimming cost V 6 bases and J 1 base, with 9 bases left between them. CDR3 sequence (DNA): TGTGCCAGCAGCAGGACAGCGAACACTGAAGCTTTCTTT. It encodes CASSRTANTEAFF.

The CDR3 region has the DNA TGTGCCAGCTCACCGGGACAGGGAGGAAGCTATGGCTACACCTTC. Translated: CASSPGQGGSYGYTF. This chain joins TRBV18 and TRBJ1-2; 9 nucleotides align to TRBD1. The CDR3 has 15 amino acids. The germline gives CDR1 KGHSH, CDR2 LQKENI. J gave up 4 bases and V 3 bases, and 6 bases lay outside the gene matches.

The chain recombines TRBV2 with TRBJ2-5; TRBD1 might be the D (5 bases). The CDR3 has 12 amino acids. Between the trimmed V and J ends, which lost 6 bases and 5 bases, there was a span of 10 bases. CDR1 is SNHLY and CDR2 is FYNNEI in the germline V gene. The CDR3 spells CASRVGAETQYF. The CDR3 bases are TGTGCCAGCAGGGTAGGGGCGGAGACCCAGTACTTC.

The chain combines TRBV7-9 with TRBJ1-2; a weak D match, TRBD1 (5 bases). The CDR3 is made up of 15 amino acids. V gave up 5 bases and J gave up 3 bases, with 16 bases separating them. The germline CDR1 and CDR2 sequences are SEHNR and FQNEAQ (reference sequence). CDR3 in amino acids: CASSPIGWGDYGYTF. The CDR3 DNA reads TGTGCCAGCAGCCCCATCGGATGGGGGGACTATGGCTACACCTTC.

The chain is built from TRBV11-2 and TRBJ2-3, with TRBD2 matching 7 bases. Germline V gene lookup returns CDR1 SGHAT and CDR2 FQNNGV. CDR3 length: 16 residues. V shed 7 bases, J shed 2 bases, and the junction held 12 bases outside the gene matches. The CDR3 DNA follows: TGTGCCAGCACGCGTCCCTTAGCGGGTTACACAGATACGCAGTATTTT. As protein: CASTRPLAGYTDTQYF.

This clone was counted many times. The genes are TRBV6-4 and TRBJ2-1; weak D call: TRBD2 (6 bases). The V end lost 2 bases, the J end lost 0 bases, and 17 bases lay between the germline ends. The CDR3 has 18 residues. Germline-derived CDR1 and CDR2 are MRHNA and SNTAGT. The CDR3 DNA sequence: TGTGCCAGCAGTGACCGGAGGGGCTCCCTAAGCTCCTACAATGAGCAGTTCTTC. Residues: CASSDRRGSLSSYNEQFF.

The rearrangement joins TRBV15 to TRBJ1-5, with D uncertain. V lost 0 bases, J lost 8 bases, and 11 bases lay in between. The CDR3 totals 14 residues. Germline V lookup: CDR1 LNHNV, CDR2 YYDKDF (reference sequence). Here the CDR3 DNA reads TGTGCCACCAGCAGAGATCTGGCCGTCGAGCCCCAGCATTTT. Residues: CATSRDLAVEPQHF.

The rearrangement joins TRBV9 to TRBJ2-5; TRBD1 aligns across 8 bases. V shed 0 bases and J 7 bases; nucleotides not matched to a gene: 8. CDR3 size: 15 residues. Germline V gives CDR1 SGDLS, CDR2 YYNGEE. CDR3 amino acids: CASSVAGTGGGTQYF. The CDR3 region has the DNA TGTGCCAGCAGCGTAGCGGGGACAGGTGGCGGGACCCAGTACTTC.

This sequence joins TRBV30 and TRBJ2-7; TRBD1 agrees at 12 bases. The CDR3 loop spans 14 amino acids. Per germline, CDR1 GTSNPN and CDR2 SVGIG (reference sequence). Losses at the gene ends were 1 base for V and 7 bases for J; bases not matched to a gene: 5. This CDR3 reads CAWSAGQGAGEQYF. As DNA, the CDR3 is TGTGCCTGGAGTGCGGGACAGGGGGCGGGAGAGCAGTACTTC.

The CDR3 spells CASSTRTPGNRIYF. CDR3 sequence (DNA): TGTGCCAGCAGCACTCGGACACCTGGAAACAGAATATATTTT. This chain uses TRBV7-2 with TRBJ1-3, with D possibly being TRBD1 (5 bases). This CDR3 has 14 residues. With 5 bases removed from V and 13 bases from J, the gap between germline ends came to 21 bases. Germline CDR1 reads SGHTA; CDR2 reads FQGNSA.

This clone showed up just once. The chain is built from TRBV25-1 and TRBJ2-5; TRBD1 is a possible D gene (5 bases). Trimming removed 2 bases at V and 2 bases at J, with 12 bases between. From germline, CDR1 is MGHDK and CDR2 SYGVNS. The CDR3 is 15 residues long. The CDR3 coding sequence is TGTGCCAGCAGTGAACCTGACAGCTATCAAGAGACCCAGTACTTC. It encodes CASSEPDSYQETQYF.

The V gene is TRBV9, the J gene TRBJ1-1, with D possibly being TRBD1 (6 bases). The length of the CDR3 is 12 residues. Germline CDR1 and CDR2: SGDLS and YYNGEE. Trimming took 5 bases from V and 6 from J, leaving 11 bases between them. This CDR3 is CASSGQTSEAFF. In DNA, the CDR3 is TGTGCCAGCAGTGGACAGACCTCTGAAGCTTTCTTT.

DNA for the CDR3: TGTGCCAGCAGCTTAGGCGGGTTCAGAGGGGGGGCCGGAGAGCAGTACTTC. It translates to CASSLGGFRGGAGEQYF. V gene TRBV7-8 combines with J gene TRBJ2-7; a possible D gene is TRBD2 (7 bases). V lost 1 base, J lost 7 bases, and 23 bases lay in between. Germline-derived CDR1 and CDR2 are SGHVS and FQNEAQ. CDR3 length: 17 residues.

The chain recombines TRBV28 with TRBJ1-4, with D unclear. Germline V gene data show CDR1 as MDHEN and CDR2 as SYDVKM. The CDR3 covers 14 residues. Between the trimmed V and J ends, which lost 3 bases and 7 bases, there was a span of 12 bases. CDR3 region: CASSFWEGGEKLFF. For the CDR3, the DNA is TGTGCCAGCAGTTTCTGGGAGGGTGGTGAAAAACTGTTTTTT.

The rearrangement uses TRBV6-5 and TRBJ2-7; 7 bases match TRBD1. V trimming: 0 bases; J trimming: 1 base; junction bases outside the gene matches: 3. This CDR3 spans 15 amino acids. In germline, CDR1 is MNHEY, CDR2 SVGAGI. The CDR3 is CASSYSSRGSYEQYF. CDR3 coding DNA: TGTGCCAGCAGTTACTCGAGCAGGGGGTCCTACGAGCAGTACTTC.

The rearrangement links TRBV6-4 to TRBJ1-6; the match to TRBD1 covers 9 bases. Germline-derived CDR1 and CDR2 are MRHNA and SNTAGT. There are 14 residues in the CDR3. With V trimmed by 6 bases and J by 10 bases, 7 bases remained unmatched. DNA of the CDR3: TGTGCCAGCAGCCGGGACAGGGCAGAGTCACCCCTCCACTTT. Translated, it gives CASSRDRAESPLHF.

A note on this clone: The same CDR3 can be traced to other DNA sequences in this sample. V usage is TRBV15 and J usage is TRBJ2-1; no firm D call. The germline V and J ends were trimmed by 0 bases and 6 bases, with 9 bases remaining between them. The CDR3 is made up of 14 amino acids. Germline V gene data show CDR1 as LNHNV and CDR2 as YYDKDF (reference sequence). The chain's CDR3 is CATSRDPQSNEQFF. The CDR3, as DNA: TGTGCCACCAGCAGAGACCCCCAGTCCAATGAGCAGTTCTTC.

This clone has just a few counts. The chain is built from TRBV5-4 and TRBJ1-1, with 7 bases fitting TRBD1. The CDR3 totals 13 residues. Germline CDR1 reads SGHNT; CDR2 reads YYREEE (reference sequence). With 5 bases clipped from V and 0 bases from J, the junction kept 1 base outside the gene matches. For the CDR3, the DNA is TGTGCCAGCAGAGGACAGGTGAACACTGAAGCTTTCTTT. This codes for CASRGQVNTEAFF.